The 5 T cell receptor beta chains presented below share a single source sample, sequenced in a study of cytomegalovirus exposure and HLA in healthy donors. Vbeta (60) and Jbeta (13) primers were used in the PCR. The method was immunoSEQ multiplex PCR; TCRdb's version includes in-frame clones alone and lacks a portion of them. The sample contains around 120,000 clones, approximately 79% of which appear only once. Sequencing input: PBMCs. The receptors originated from a woman in her thirties or forties in good health and CMV-seronegative.

This clone was counted only a few times. The chain is built from TRBV28 and TRBJ1-1, with D maybe TRBD1 (5 bases). Germline V gene lookup returns CDR1 MDHEN and CDR2 SYDVKM. Between the trimmed V and J ends, which lost 6 bases and 1 base, there was a span of 12 bases. There are 14 residues in the CDR3. This chain's CDR3 is CASSVMTENTEAFF. The CDR3 bases are TGTGCCAGCAGCGTCATGACAGAGAACACTGAAGCTTTCTTT.

This chain links TRBV2 with TRBJ2-7, with unresolved D. This CDR3 spans 13 amino acids. Germline V gives CDR1 SNHLY, CDR2 FYNNEI. V was pared by 1 base and J by 1 base, with 5 bases between. The DNA of the CDR3 is TGTGCCAGCAGTGAAGACTTTTCCTACGAGCAGTACTTC. This encodes CASSEDFSYEQYF.

The chain employs TRBV10-2 and TRBJ2-7; 8 positions agree with TRBD2. Germline trimming cut 6 bases from V and 5 bases from J; bases unmatched to any gene: 12. The CDR3 is made up of 15 amino acids. From germline, CDR1 is WSHSY and CDR2 SAAADI. DNA for the CDR3: TGCGCCAGCAGCCGCGGTAGCGGGAAGAGGGACGAGCAGTACTTC. As protein: CASSRGSGKRDEQYF.

The chain's CDR3 is CASSVSVLTSGSRDYNEQFF. The CDR3 bases are TGTGCCAGCAGCGTATCGGTTTTGACTAGCGGGAGTAGGGACTACAATGAGCAGTTCTTC. The V and J genes are TRBV7-8 and TRBJ2-1; TRBD2 aligns across 12 bases. Trimming removed 5 bases from V and 3 bases from J; junction bases left unmatched: 17. The CDR3 has 20 residues. The germline V gene encodes CDR1 SGHVS and CDR2 FQNEAQ.

CDR3 region: CASRQGGARNTEAFF. CDR3 bases: TGTGCCAGTAGACAGGGAGGTGCGAGGAACACTGAAGCTTTCTTT. This chain joins TRBV2 and TRBJ1-1, with TRBD1 identical over 7 bases. The V and J ends lost 9 bases and 1 base, in that order; junction bases with no gene match: 11. The CDR3 contains 15 residues. Germline lookup yields CDR1 SNHLY and CDR2 FYNNEI. Supplemented by reference TRBV2 and TRBJ1-1, the full variable domain reads EPEVTQTPSHQVTQMGQEVILRCVPISNHLYFYWYRQILGQKVEFLVSFYNNEISEKSEIFDDQFSVERPDGSNFTLKIRSTKLEDSAMYFCASRQGGARNTEAFFGQGTRLTVV.